This T cell receptor (beta chain) was found in a study of blood T cell repertoires in COVID-19. About the study: COVID-19 samples from acute and convalescent phases originated in the United States, Italy and Spain. PBMCs, B-cell-depleted T cells, or T cells provided the cDNA or gDNA that made up the material.

This clone has only one observation. Other DNA sequences from this sample encode an identical CDR3 as well. Authors' methods: Using reference gene primer amplification, nucleated cell counts were estimated. Method: immunoSEQ multiplex PCR; TCRdb's copy keeps in-frame clones and lacks some. V and J calls and clone size are as listed in that table; D and trimming were resolved from the DNA. The sample consists of 30,000 to 35,000 clones, around 82% of them appearing once. The clonotype was recovered from a man aged 50-60 years with acute or convalescent COVID-19. The sequencing input was peripheral blood.

The CDR3 nucleotides are TGTGCCAGCAGCTTAGACAGGGACACTGAAGCTTTCTTT. It codes for CASSLDRDTEAFF. This chain links TRBV11-2 with TRBJ1-1; D possibly corresponds to TRBD1 (5 bases). Trimming stripped 0 bases from V and 3 bases from J, with 5 bases between. Germline V CDR1 and CDR2: SGHAT, FQNNGV. The CDR3 has 13 residues.